Sequencing of this TCR beta chain was carried out in a study of response to subunit inactivated influenza vaccine. Study-level results: T cells newly recruited by each seasonal influenza vaccination are few, the authors suggested.

A single record per CDR3 protein comes from TCRdb applying MiXCR to the RT-PCR reads. The data contain 800,000 to 1,000,000 distinct CDR3 sequences, roughly 20% of them seen just once; the ten biggest clones take up 10%. The CDR3 totals 12 residues. The germline V and J ends were trimmed by 1 base and 7 bases, with 7 bases remaining between them. Germline V gene data show CDR1 as SEHNR and CDR2 as FQNEAQ (reference sequence). As to this clonotype: Its antigen is currently unknown.

The chain joins TRBV7-9 to TRBJ1-1; no clear D. The sequenced sample was PBMCs from blood, obtained approximately 5 days after vaccination. The sequence derives from a man aged 50 or older who received an inactivated influenza vaccine. The CDR3 sequence: CASSLEEGEAFF. CDR3 DNA sequence: TGTGCCAGCAGCTTAGAGGAGGGTGAAGCTTTCTTT. The complete variable domain, with remaining parts taken from reference TRBV7-9 and TRBJ1-1, reads DTGVSQNPRHKITKRGQNVTFRCDPISEHNRLYWYRQTLGQGPEFLTYFQNEAQLEKSRLLSDRFSAERPKGSFSTLEIQRTEQGDSAMYLCASSLEEGEAFFGQGTRLTVV.